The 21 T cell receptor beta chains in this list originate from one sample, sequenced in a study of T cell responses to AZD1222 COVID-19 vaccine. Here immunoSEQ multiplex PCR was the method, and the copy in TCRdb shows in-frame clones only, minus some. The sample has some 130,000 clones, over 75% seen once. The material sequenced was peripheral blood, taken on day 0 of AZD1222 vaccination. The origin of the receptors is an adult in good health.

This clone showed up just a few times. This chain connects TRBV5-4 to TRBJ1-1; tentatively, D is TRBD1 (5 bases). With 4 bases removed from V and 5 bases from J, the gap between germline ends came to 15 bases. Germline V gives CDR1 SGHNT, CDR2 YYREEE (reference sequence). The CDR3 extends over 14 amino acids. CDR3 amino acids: CASSLRDWGTEAFF. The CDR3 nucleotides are TGTGCCAGCAGCCTCCGGGACTGGGGTACTGAAGCTTTCTTT.

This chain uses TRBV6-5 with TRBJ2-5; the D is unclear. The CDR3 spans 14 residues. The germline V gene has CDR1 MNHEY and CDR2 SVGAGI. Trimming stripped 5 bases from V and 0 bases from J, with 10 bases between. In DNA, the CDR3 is TGTGCCAGCAGTCGACCACACAACCAAGAGACCCAGTACTTC. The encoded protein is CASSRPHNQETQYF.

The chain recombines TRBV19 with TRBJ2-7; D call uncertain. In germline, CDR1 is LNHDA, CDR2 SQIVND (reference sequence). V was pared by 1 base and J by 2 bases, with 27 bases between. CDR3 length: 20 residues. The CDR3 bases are TGTGCCAGTAGTATAGCTTCGGGTCGGAAGAACAACCAAAATACCTACGAGCAGTACTTC. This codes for CASSIASGRKNNQNTYEQYF. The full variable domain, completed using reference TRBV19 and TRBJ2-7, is DGGITQSPKYLFRKEGQNVTLSCEQNLNHDAMYWYRQDPGQGLRLIYYSQIVNDFQKGDIAEGYSVSREKKESFPLTVTSAQKNPTAFYLCASSIASGRKNNQNTYEQYFGPGTRLTVT.

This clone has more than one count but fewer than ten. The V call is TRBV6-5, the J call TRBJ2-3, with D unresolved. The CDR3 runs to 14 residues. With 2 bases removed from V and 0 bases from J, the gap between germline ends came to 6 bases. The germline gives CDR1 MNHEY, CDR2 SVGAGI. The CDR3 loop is CASSYVSSTDTQYF. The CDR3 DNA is TGTGCCAGCAGTTACGTTAGTAGCACAGATACGCAGTATTTT.

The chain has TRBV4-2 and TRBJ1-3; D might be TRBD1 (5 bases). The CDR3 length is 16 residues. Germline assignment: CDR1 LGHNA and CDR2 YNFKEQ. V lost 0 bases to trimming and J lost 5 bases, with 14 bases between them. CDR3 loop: CASSQDGAGGRNTIYF. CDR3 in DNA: TGTGCCAGCAGCCAAGACGGGGCAGGCGGCCGAAACACCATATATTTT.

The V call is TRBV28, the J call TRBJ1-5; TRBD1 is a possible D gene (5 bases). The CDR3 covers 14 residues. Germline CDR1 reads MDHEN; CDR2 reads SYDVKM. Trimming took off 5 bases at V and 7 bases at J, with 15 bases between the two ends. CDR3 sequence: CASSPSVGRQPQHF. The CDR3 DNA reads TGTGCCAGCAGTCCCTCCGTGGGGCGGCAGCCCCAGCATTTT.

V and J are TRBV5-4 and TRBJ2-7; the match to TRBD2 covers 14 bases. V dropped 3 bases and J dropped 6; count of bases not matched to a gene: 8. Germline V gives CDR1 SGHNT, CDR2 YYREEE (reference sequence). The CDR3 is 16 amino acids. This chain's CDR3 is CASSSGLAGAVGEQYF. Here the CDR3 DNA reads TGTGCCAGCAGCTCGGGACTAGCGGGAGCCGTGGGCGAGCAGTACTTC.

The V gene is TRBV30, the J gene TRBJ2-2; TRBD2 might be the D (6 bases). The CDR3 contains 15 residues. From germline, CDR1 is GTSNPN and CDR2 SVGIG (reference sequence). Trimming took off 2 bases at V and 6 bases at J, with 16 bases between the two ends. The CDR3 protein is CAWSPGTLGSGELFF. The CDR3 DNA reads TGTGCCTGGAGTCCTGGGACTTTGGGGTCCGGGGAGCTGTTTTTT.

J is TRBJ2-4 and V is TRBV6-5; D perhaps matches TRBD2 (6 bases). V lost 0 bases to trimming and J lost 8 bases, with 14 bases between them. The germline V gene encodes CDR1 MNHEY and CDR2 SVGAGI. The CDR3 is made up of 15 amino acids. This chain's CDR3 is CASSYSSLARDIQYF. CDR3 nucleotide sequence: TGTGCCAGCAGTTACTCGAGCCTAGCGCGGGACATTCAGTACTTC.

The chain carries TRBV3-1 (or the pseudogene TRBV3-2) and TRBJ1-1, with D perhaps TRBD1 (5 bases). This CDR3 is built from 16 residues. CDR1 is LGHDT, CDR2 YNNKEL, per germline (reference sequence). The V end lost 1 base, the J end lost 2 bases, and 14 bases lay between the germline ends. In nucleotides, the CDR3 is TGTGCCAGCAGCCAAGTAACGACAGATTTTAACACTGAAGCTTTCTTT. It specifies CASSQVTTDFNTEAFF.

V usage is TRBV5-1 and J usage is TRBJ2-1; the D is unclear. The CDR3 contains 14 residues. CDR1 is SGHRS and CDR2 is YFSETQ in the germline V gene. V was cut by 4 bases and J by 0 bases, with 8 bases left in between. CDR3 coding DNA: TGCGCCAGCAGCGACTCGAGCTCCTACAATGAGCAGTTCTTC. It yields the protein CASSDSSSYNEQFF. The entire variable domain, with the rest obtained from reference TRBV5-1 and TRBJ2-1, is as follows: KAGVTQTPRYLIKTRGQQVTLSCSPISGHRSVSWYQQTPGQGLQFLFEYFSETQRNKGNFPGRFSGRQFSNSRSEMNVSTLELGDSALYLCASSDSSSYNEQFFGPGTRLTVL.

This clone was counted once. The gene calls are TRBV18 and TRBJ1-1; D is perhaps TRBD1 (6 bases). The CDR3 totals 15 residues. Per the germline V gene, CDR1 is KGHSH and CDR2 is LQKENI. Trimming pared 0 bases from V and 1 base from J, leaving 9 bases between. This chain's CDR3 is CASSPPGHRNTEAFF. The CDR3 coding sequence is TGTGCCAGCTCACCACCGGGACACAGGAACACTGAAGCTTTCTTT.

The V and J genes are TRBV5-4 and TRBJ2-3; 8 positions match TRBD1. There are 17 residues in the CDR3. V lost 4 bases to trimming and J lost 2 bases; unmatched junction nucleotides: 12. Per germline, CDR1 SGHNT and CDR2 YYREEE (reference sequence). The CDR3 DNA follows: TGTGCCAGCAGCCACCCTCAGGGGGCTGGAGTCACAGATACGCAGTATTTT. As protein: CASSHPQGAGVTDTQYF.

The CDR3 sequence is CASSVDTGTSGGTDTQYF. The CDR3, as DNA: TGTGCCAGCAGCGTCGACACAGGGACTAGCGGGGGTACAGATACGCAGTATTTT. The chain has TRBV9 and TRBJ2-3, with 14 bases identical to TRBD2. V trimming: 2 bases; J trimming: 3 bases; junction bases outside the gene matches: 8. The CDR3 runs to 18 residues. The germline V gene encodes CDR1 SGDLS and CDR2 YYNGEE.

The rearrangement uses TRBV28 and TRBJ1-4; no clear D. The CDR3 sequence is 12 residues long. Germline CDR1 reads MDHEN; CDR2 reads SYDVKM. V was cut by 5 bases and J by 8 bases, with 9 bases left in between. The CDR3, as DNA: TGTGCCAGCAGTACCCTACAAGAAAAACTGTTTTTT. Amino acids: CASSTLQEKLFF.

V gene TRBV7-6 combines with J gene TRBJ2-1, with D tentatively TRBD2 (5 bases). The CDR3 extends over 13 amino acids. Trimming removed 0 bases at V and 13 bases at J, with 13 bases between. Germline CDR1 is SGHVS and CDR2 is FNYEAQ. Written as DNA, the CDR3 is TGTGCCAGCAGCTTAGCCAGCCGGGATCGTCAGTTCTTC. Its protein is CASSLASRDRQFF.

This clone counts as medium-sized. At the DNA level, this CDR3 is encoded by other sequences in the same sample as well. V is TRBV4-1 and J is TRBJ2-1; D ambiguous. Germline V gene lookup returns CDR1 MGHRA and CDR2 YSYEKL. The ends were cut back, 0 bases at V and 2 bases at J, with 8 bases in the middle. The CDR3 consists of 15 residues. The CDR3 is CASSQEGRTYNEQFF. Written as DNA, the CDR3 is TGCGCCAGCAGCCAAGAGGGTAGGACCTACAATGAGCAGTTCTTC.

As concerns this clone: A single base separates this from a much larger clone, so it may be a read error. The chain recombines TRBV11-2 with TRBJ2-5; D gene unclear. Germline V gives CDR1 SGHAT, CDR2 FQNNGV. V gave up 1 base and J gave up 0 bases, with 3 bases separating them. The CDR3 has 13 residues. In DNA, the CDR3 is TGTGCCAGCAGCTTAGGGGACCAAGAGACCCAGTACTTC. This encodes CASSLGDQETQYF. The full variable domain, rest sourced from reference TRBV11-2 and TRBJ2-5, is EAGVAQSPRYKIIEKRQSVAFWCNPISGHATLYWYQQILGQGPKLLIQFQNNGVVDDSQLPKDRFSAERLKGVDSTLKIQPAKLEDSAVYLCASSLGDQETQYFGPGTRLLVL.

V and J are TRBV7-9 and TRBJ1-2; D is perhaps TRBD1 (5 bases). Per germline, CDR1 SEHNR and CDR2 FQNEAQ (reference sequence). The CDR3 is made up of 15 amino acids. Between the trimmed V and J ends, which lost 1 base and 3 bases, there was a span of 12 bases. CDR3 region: CASSLGGQGYYGYTF. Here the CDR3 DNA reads TGTGCCAGCAGCTTAGGTGGGCAGGGTTACTATGGCTACACCTTC.

This chain's CDR3 is CSGKETQYF. CDR3 coding DNA: TGCAGCGGGAAAGAGACCCAGTACTTC. The genes are TRBV29-1 and TRBJ2-5, with D uncertain. The CDR3 has 9 residues. Germline V CDR1 and CDR2: SQVTM, ANQGSEA. V lost 7 bases and J 3 bases, leaving 3 bases between the germline ends.

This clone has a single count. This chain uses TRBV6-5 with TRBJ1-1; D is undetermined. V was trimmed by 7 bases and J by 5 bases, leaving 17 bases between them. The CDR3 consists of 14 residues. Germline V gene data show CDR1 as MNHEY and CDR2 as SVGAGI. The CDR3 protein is CASTPGKGWTEAFF. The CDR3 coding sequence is TGTGCCAGCACCCCTGGGAAGGGATGGACTGAAGCTTTCTTT.